A selection of T cell receptor beta chains follows, all from one sample in a study of blood T cell repertoires in COVID-19. Using immunoSEQ multiplex PCR, the repertoire was profiled, and TCRdb retains in-frame clones only, with some absent. The table records over 85,000 clones, around nine tenths of them present only once. Input material: peripheral blood. These receptors were taken from a middle-aged man with acute or convalescent COVID-19. Each CDR3 is given without its conserved first and last residue. A D gene is named only where the DNA matches it firmly.

v_gene,len,d_gene,j_gene,CDR3aa
TRBV19,11,.,TRBJ2-7,ASSAGYYYEQY
TRBV2,13,.,TRBJ2-3,ASRAGRGPFGTQY
TRBV5-5,15,.,TRBJ2-1,ASSSAPTSTSYNEQF
TRBV19,15,TRBD1,TRBJ2-4,ASSEQRTGTAKNIQY
TRBV5-5,13,TRBD1,TRBJ1-2,ASSQTGGVVYGYT
TRBV30,9,.,TRBJ2-3,ALDLTDTQY
TRBV2,11,.,TRBJ2-1,ASSSNGAAEQF
TRBV9,11,.,TRBJ2-3,ASSVGREDTQY
TRBV7-8,12,.,TRBJ2-1,ASSLESFHNEQF
TRBV4-1,13,TRBD2,TRBJ2-5,ASSGTSGGEETQY
TRBV27,13,.,TRBJ2-1,ASSLGGISYNEQF
TRBV7-3,11,.,TRBJ1-5,ASGEGGNQPQH
TRBV12-3/TRBV12-4,10,.,TRBJ2-7,ASSLSGYEQY
TRBV2,17,TRBD1,TRBJ1-5,ASSPRRTGASLSNQPQH
TRBV9,15,.,TRBJ2-1,ASSVGRGGSSYNEQF
TRBV6-5,11,.,TRBJ2-7,ASSYAETYEQY
TRBV15,15,TRBD2,TRBJ2-1,ATSRDLLAGGYNEQF
TRBV4-1,16,TRBD1,TRBJ1-2,ASSQAIGLGQGANGYT
TRBV14,10,.,TRBJ1-2,ASSFSNYGYT
TRBV4-1,12,.,TRBJ1-6,ASSQDRVNSPLH
TRBV5-1,13,TRBD2,TRBJ2-3,ASTELGGVADTQY
TRBV5-4,13,.,TRBJ2-3,ASSSRDTYTDTQY
TRBV10-3,14,TRBD1,TRBJ1-2,AISLNRDRESYGYT
TRBV12-3/TRBV12-4,11,.,TRBJ2-2,ASGQGDTGELF
TRBV11-1,13,TRBD1,TRBJ2-1,ASSSRDRGDNEQF
TRBV9,12,.,TRBJ1-2,ASSSPGRGYGYT
TRBV2,15,TRBD1,TRBJ1-3,AGWTGSVLSSGNTIY
TRBV29-1,13,.,TRBJ2-5,SVEDKWGGQETQY
TRBV9,13,.,TRBJ1-3,ASSAVSGGGNTIY
TRBV5-1,12,.,TRBJ1-2,ASSPAWGGYGYT
TRBV5-6,11,.,TRBJ1-4,ASRGRLTGKLF
TRBV5-1,13,TRBD1,TRBJ1-1,ASSKGTGSFPEAF
TRBV15,12,.,TRBJ1-2,ATSRGGSPYGYT
TRBV2,12,TRBD2,TRBJ2-3,ARTAGGNTDTQY
TRBV7-9,12,.,TRBJ1-5,ASSYDNSNQPQH
TRBV6-5,11,.,TRBJ1-1,ATTRVGGTEAF
TRBV4-2,15,TRBD2,TRBJ2-2,ASSQVAGVANTGELF
TRBV6-6,12,TRBD1,TRBJ1-5,ASSKQGSNQPQH
TRBV7-9,11,.,TRBJ1-2,ASSLDSQGGYT
TRBV5-4,13,TRBD1,TRBJ1-1,ASSPRQGMNTEAF
TRBV7-3,16,TRBD2,TRBJ2-3,ASSPRGDWRESTDTQY
TRBV4-1,16,TRBD1,TRBJ2-2,ASSQEGQGASNTGELF
TRBV6-2/TRBV6-3,10,.,TRBJ1-1,ASSYRRDEAF
TRBV7-2,12,TRBD1,TRBJ1-1,ASSRDRGGTEAF
TRBV4-3,13,TRBD1,TRBJ1-4,ASSQDGQGNEKLF
TRBV29-1,15,.,TRBJ2-1,STEGKFGRATLGEQF
TRBV12-3/TRBV12-4,11,TRBD1,TRBJ1-2,ASSRQGDYGYT
TRBV15,13,.,TRBJ2-5,ATSRARGIQETQY
TRBV7-2,13,TRBD1,TRBJ1-2,ASSFMTGGDYGYT
TRBV18,13,TRBD1,TRBJ1-1,ASSPTQDRSHEAF
TRBV7-9,13,.,TRBJ2-7,ASSLFGGEPYEQY